The 7 T cell receptor beta chains below all came from one sample that was sequenced in a study of blood T cell repertoires in COVID-19. TCRdb's table, derived via immunoSEQ multiplex PCR, lists solely in-frame clones and lacks some. The table has more than 90,000 clones, roughly 80% seen once. Sequencing used peripheral blood. The source is a man aged 50-60 years with acute or convalescent COVID-19.

The V call is TRBV5-1, the J call TRBJ2-5; possible D gene TRBD2, 5 bases. Trimming cost V 0 bases and J 1 base, with 10 bases left between them. Germline V gene lookup returns CDR1 SGHRS and CDR2 YFSETQ. The CDR3 loop spans 15 amino acids. CDR3 bases: TGCGCCAGCAGCTTGGCTGTTAGCGCCCAAGAGACCCAGTACTTC. Its protein is CASSLAVSAQETQYF.

This clone was observed once. The rearrangement uses TRBV28 and TRBJ2-7, with TRBD1 matching over 9 bases. Per the germline V gene, CDR1 is MDHEN and CDR2 is SYDVKM. The CDR3 is made up of 15 amino acids. V shed 5 bases and J 7 bases; nucleotides not matched to a gene: 12. CDR3 region: CASSPEQGALMEQYF. The CDR3 coding sequence is TGTGCCAGCAGTCCGGAACAGGGGGCTTTGATGGAGCAGTACTTC.

The chain carries TRBV11-2 and TRBJ2-7; TRBD1 matches at 8 bases. V was pared by 4 bases and J by 6 bases, with 11 bases of the junction left unmatched. CDR1 and CDR2 (germline): SGHAT, FQNNGV. The CDR3 is 15 residues long. CDR3 coding DNA: TGTGCCAGCAGCTCGGGACAGGCCGGACGAGTCGAGCAGTACTTC. It is translated as CASSSGQAGRVEQYF.

This chain joins TRBV19 and TRBJ2-3, with 7 bases fitting TRBD1. V lost 10 bases, J lost 1 base, and 11 bases stayed unmatched. The CDR3 has 15 amino acids. Looked up from germline, CDR1 is LNHDA and CDR2 is SQIVND (reference sequence). CDR3 sequence: CATRKGAGGTDTQYF. In nucleotides, the CDR3 is TGTGCCACCAGGAAGGGGGCGGGTGGCACAGATACGCAGTATTTT.

The chain is built from TRBV5-1 and TRBJ1-6; possibly TRBD1 for D (5 bases). Germline V gene sequence: CDR1 SGHRS, CDR2 YFSETQ. This CDR3 has 17 residues. Trimming left V 0 bases short and J 10 bases short, with 20 bases between. DNA for the CDR3: TGCGCCAGCAGCTTGGCGGAGTTCAGGGTCACCGGGTCACCCCTCCACTTT. This sequence encodes CASSLAEFRVTGSPLHF.

The V gene is TRBV5-8, the J gene TRBJ1-2, with TRBD1 matching over 7 bases. This CDR3 region has 15 residues. Germline V gene sequence: CDR1 SGHTS, CDR2 YDEGEE. V shed 1 base, J shed 5 bases, and the junction held 8 bases outside the gene matches. The DNA for the CDR3 is TGTGCCAGCAGCTTGTCCGACAGGGTGTGGTATGGCTACACCTTC. Protein sequence: CASSLSDRVWYGYTF.

The J gene is TRBJ1-3, the V gene TRBV6-1; TRBD1 might be the D (6 bases). The V and J ends lost 3 bases and 1 base respectively, with 10 bases between them. CDR1 MNHNS and CDR2 SASEGT come from the germline V gene. The CDR3 extends over 15 amino acids. The CDR3 DNA sequence: TGTGCCAGCAGTGATCAAGGGGGATCTGGAAACACCATATATTTT. This gives the protein CASSDQGGSGNTIYF.